This T cell receptor (beta chain) is drawn from a study of regulatory T cells in long-lasting Graves disease. The study, taken as a whole, reports: Those with persistent disease had in common more public clonotypes (more than 2,500) than new patients (about 900).

Sample time point: persistent/refractory GD, antithyroid drugs over 5 years with positive TRAb. Construction of the TCR library relied on RNA isolated from PBMCs. The CDR3 runs 17 residues. Germline values: CDR1 MNHNS, CDR2 SASEGT. Researchers made TCR beta libraries by using iRepertoire HTBI primers and running Arm-PCR on CDR3 regions. In the authors' workflow: The identification of approximately 62 TRBV and 14 to 15 TRBJ segments was made across samples. A single record per CDR3 protein comes from TCRdb applying MiXCR to the multiplex PCR reads. The V and J calls follow TCRdb's processing rather than the paper's. The sample carries some 300,000 distinct CDR3 sequences, 22% recorded once. Concerning this clonotype: Its antigen remains unknown. One end of the junction does not line up with germline, which may come from a read error.

This sequence was found in a female donor with Graves disease. Sequenced here: peripheral blood mononuclear cells (PBMCs), sampled when the disease was refractory, from a patient treated with antithyroid drugs. The V and J genes are TRBV6-1 and TRBJ2-2; tentatively, D is TRBD2 (7 bases). Here the CDR3 reads CASSESFAGANTGELFF. CDR3 in DNA: TGCGCCAGCAGTGAGTCTTTTGCGGGGGCAAACACCGGGGAGCTGTTTTTT.